The present entry profiles one T cell receptor (beta chain) with its context. Its antigen is unknown. The data were taken from a study of CD8+ T cells in alopecia areata. At the level of the study: Patients received oral tofacitinib, 5 to 10 mg twice daily, for moderate-to-severe alopecia areata. Whole-study results and caveats: Scalp sample sequencing also detects resident alphabeta T cells of normal skin.

Germline V gene data show CDR1 as SEHNR and CDR2 as FQNEAQ (reference sequence). CDR3 length equals 16 residues. Unmatched junction bases numbered 4, after V lost 1 base and J lost 1 base. TCR sequencing used cDNA made by reverse transcription of extracted RNA. Sequencing was performed with immunoSEQ multiplex PCR; in TCRdb, only in-frame clones are kept and a portion is missing. The sample shows 150,000 to 160,000 clones, 45% to 55% of them seen only once. Sorting from PBMCs produced CD4+ and CD8+ T cells. The clonotype comes from a human donor with alopecia areata. The chain combines TRBV7-9 with TRBJ2-1; 7 nucleotides line up with TRBD1. Sequenced material: CD8+ T cells sorted from blood, taken at week 0. The DNA for the CDR3 is TGTGCCAGCAGCTTAGAGGGGGCTGTTTCCTACAATGAGCAGTTCTTC. This encodes CASSLEGAVSYNEQFF. The full variable domain, in which reference TRBV7-9 and TRBJ2-1 provide the parts outside the CDR3, is DTGVSQNPRHKITKRGQNVTFRCDPISEHNRLYWYRQTLGQGPEFLTYFQNEAQLEKSRLLSDRFSAERPKGSFSTLEIQRTEQGDSAMYLCASSLEGAVSYNEQFFGPGTRLTVL.